These 8 T cell receptor beta chains came from one sample sequenced in a study of cytomegalovirus exposure and HLA in healthy donors. The study ran its PCR with 60 Vbeta and 13 Jbeta primers. Method: immunoSEQ multiplex PCR; TCRdb's copy keeps in-frame clones and lacks some. The repertoire holds around 200,000 clones, with approximately 82% as singletons. Material for sequencing was PBMCs. The receptors come from a woman aged 50 to 65 in good health and CMV-seropositive.

A few counts support this clone. The J gene is TRBJ2-7, the V gene TRBV2; 7 bases agree with TRBD1. The CDR3 has 14 amino acids. V trimming: 6 bases; J trimming: 7 bases; junction bases outside the gene matches: 12. The germline V gene encodes CDR1 SNHLY and CDR2 FYNNEI. The CDR3 is CASSAGGSLSEQYF. In DNA, the CDR3 is TGTGCCAGCAGCGCAGGGGGATCGCTATCAGAGCAGTACTTC.

The V gene is TRBV5-1, the J gene TRBJ2-1; 9 bases are shared with TRBD1. CDR1 SGHRS and CDR2 YFSETQ come from the germline V gene. The CDR3 is made up of 16 amino acids. V lost 9 bases and J lost 8; bases outside the gene matches: 18. The CDR3 here is CATRRVTGTGIDEQFF. Written as DNA, the CDR3 is TGCGCCACCAGGCGGGTGACCGGGACAGGGATAGATGAGCAGTTCTTC.

This clone was observed a single time. The chain combines TRBV27 with TRBJ2-3; perhaps TRBD1 as D (6 bases). V dropped 7 bases and J dropped 2 bases, with 13 bases sitting between them. The CDR3 runs to 14 residues. The germline V gene has CDR1 MNHEY and CDR2 SMNVEV (reference sequence). CDR3 loop: CASTKGQYTDTQYF. The CDR3 nucleotides are TGTGCCAGCACCAAAGGACAGTACACAGATACGCAGTATTTT.

This chain joins TRBV18 and TRBJ2-7, with a weak D call TRBD1 (5 bases). Trimming shortened V by 5 bases and J by 4 bases, and 15 bases separated the two germline ends. Germline values: CDR1 KGHSH, CDR2 LQKENI. The CDR3 consists of 14 residues. CDR3 in DNA: TGTGCCAGCTCATCCTCAACAGGATCGTACGAGCAGTACTTC. Amino acids: CASSSSTGSYEQYF.

The genes are TRBV5-6 and TRBJ2-7; 7 bases align to TRBD1. The CDR3 spans 15 residues. Germline loops: CDR1 SGHDT, CDR2 YYEEEE. The J segment lost 2 bases and the V segment lost 3 bases, leaving 8 bases of the junction unmatched. The CDR3 DNA sequence: TGTGCCAGCAGCTCTACAGGGGTGCCCCCCTACGAGCAGTACTTC. Protein sequence: CASSSTGVPPYEQYF.

The chain links TRBV5-1 to TRBJ1-4, with TRBD1 as a possible D gene (5 bases). V was cut by 0 bases and J by 7 bases, with 7 bases left in between. Germline CDR1 is SGHRS and CDR2 is YFSETQ. The CDR3 is 13 amino acids. CDR3 bases: TGCGCCAGCAGCTTGGGGGGGGGTGAAAAACTGTTTTTT. Protein: CASSLGGGEKLFF.

This sequence joins TRBV29-1 and TRBJ2-1; 9 bases are shared with TRBD2. V dropped 5 bases and J dropped 9; count of bases not matched to a gene: 11. Germline-derived CDR1 and CDR2 are SQVTM and ANQGSEA. The CDR3 is 14 residues long. The CDR3 reads CSVILAGAPGEQFF. CDR3 DNA: TGCAGCGTTATTTTAGCGGGGGCCCCGGGTGAGCAGTTCTTC.

The chain combines TRBV19 with TRBJ1-4; 10 nucleotides match TRBD1. This CDR3 is built from 15 residues. The V gene end was trimmed by 4 bases and the J gene end by 5 bases; junction bases not matched to a gene: 4. The V gene's germline CDR1 is LNHDA and CDR2 SQIVND (reference sequence). The CDR3 sequence: CASSTPGQGNEKLFF. The CDR3 DNA sequence: TGTGCCAGTAGTACTCCGGGACAGGGGAATGAAAAACTGTTTTTT.